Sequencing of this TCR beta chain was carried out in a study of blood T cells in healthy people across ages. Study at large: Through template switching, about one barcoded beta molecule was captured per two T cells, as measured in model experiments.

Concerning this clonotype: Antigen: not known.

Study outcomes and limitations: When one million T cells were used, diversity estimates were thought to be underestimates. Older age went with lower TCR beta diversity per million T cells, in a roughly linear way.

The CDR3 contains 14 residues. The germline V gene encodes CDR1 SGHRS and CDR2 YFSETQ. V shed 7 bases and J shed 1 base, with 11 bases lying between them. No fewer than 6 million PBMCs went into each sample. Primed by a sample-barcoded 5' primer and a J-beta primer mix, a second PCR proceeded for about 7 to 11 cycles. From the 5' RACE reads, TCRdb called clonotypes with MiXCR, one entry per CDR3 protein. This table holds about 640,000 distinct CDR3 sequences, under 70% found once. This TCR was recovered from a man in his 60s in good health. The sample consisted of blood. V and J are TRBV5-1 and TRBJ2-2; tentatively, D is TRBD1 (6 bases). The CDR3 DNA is TGCGCCAGCGAAGAGGGACAGAACACCGGGGAGCTGTTTTTT. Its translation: CASEEGQNTGELFF.